These T cell receptor beta chains were read from a single sample in a study of blood T cell repertoires in COVID-19. Sequencing used immunoSEQ multiplex PCR; TCRdb keeps in-frame clones, though not all of them. The sample contains 45,000 to 60,000 clones, 75% to 90% of which appear only once. Source material: peripheral blood. The receptors were gathered from a woman aged 60-75 years with acute or convalescent COVID-19. CDR3s include the opening cysteine and the closing phenylalanine or tryptophan. D genes are given only for firm matches. Clone size is shown for a subset of rows, as once, few, many or a class of expanded clone.

abundance: NA; j_gene: TRBJ1-1; len: 15; v_gene: TRBV30; d_gene: TRBD1; CDR3nt: TGTGCCTGGACCGGGACAGGGGTCATGAACACTGAAGCTTTCTTT; CDR3aa: CAWTGTGVMNTEAFF
abundance: few; j_gene: TRBJ1-4; len: 15; v_gene: TRBV2; d_gene: NA; CDR3nt: TGTGCCAGCACCCCGGGTTGGCAGAGTAATGAAAAACTGTTTTTT; CDR3aa: CASTPGWQSNEKLFF
abundance: NA; j_gene: TRBJ2-7; len: 15; v_gene: TRBV27; d_gene: TRBD1; CDR3nt: TGTGCCAGCAGTTTATCTGCGACAGGGGTCCACGAGCAGTACTTC; CDR3aa: CASSLSATGVHEQYF
abundance: NA; j_gene: TRBJ1-4; len: 14; v_gene: TRBV6-1; d_gene: TRBD1; CDR3nt: TGTGCCAGCAGTGAAGGGACAGGGAATGAAAAACTGTTTTTT; CDR3aa: CASSEGTGNEKLFF
abundance: NA; j_gene: TRBJ1-6; len: 15; v_gene: TRBV11-2; d_gene: NA; CDR3nt: TGTGCCAGCAGCTTAGGTGTACGGAGGAATTCACCCCTCCACTTT; CDR3aa: CASSLGVRRNSPLHF
abundance: NA; j_gene: TRBJ1-1; len: 14; v_gene: TRBV11-2; d_gene: NA; CDR3nt: TGTGCCAGCAGCTTAGATTGGCGGGGCACTGAAGCTTTCTTT; CDR3aa: CASSLDWRGTEAFF
abundance: NA; j_gene: TRBJ1-5; len: 15; v_gene: TRBV2; d_gene: TRBD1; CDR3nt: TGTGCCAGCAGCAAACAGGGGGCGCAGAGCCAGCCCCAGCATTTT; CDR3aa: CASSKQGAQSQPQHF
abundance: once; j_gene: TRBJ2-4; len: 14; v_gene: TRBV23-1; d_gene: NA; CDR3nt: TGCGCCAACCACCTACAGGGATCCAAAAACATTCAGTACTTC; CDR3aa: CANHLQGSKNIQYF
abundance: NA; j_gene: TRBJ2-3; len: 16; v_gene: TRBV7-2; d_gene: NA; CDR3nt: TGTGCCAGCAGCTTAGCCACAGCCCCTGGGGGGGATACGCAGTATTTT; CDR3aa: CASSLATAPGGDTQYF
abundance: once; j_gene: TRBJ1-2; len: 14; v_gene: TRBV5-1; d_gene: TRBD1; CDR3nt: TGCGCCAGCAGCTCCGGGACAGGGGGCAATGGCTACACCTTC; CDR3aa: CASSSGTGGNGYTF
abundance: NA; j_gene: TRBJ1-2; len: 16; v_gene: TRBV19; d_gene: NA; CDR3nt: TGTGCCAGTAGTATACCCGAGAATCGGGGGGCCGGTGGCTACACCTTC; CDR3aa: CASSIPENRGAGGYTF
abundance: NA; j_gene: TRBJ1-1; len: 13; v_gene: TRBV7-3; d_gene: NA; CDR3nt: TGTGCCAGCAGCTATCTCGGGGGCACTGAAGCTTTCTTT; CDR3aa: CASSYLGGTEAFF
abundance: NA; j_gene: TRBJ1-2; len: 12; v_gene: TRBV15; d_gene: NA; CDR3nt: TGTGCCACCAGCAGAGAGGCATATGGCTACACCTTC; CDR3aa: CATSREAYGYTF
abundance: NA; j_gene: TRBJ2-7; len: 14; v_gene: TRBV13; d_gene: NA; CDR3nt: TGTGCCAGCAGCTCTATACTCCAGGGCTACGAGCAGTACTTC; CDR3aa: CASSSILQGYEQYF
abundance: NA; j_gene: TRBJ1-5; len: 13; v_gene: TRBV2; d_gene: TRBD1; CDR3nt: TGTGCCAGCAGTGTACAGGGGGGTCAGCCCCAGCATTTT; CDR3aa: CASSVQGGQPQHF
abundance: NA; j_gene: TRBJ1-2; len: 16; v_gene: TRBV3-1/TRBV3-2; d_gene: TRBD1; CDR3nt: TGTGCCAGCAGCCGAGACGGCAGTAACAGGGGCTATGGCTACACCTTC; CDR3aa: CASSRDGSNRGYGYTF
abundance: few; j_gene: TRBJ1-3; len: 13; v_gene: TRBV3-1/TRBV3-2; d_gene: NA; CDR3nt: TGTGCCAGCAGCCAAGAAAAGAGTAGCTCCATATATTTT; CDR3aa: CASSQEKSSSIYF
abundance: NA; j_gene: TRBJ2-3; len: 19; v_gene: TRBV7-3; d_gene: TRBD2; CDR3nt: TGTGCCAGCAGCCAAAATCTAGCGGGAGGAACAGGGGCCACAGATACGCAGTATTTT; CDR3aa: CASSQNLAGGTGATDTQYF
abundance: once; j_gene: TRBJ1-1; len: 16; v_gene: TRBV28; d_gene: NA; CDR3nt: TGTGCCAGCAGGAGATCGGGATTCGCTAGCAACACTGAAGCTTTCTTT; CDR3aa: CASRRSGFASNTEAFF
abundance: NA; j_gene: TRBJ2-1; len: 17; v_gene: TRBV14; d_gene: TRBD2; CDR3nt: TGTGCCAGCAGCCAAGATGTGGGTAGCGGGAGGGCCAAGGAGCAGTTCTTC; CDR3aa: CASSQDVGSGRAKEQFF
abundance: NA; j_gene: TRBJ1-5; len: 14; v_gene: TRBV6-1; d_gene: NA; CDR3nt: TGTGCCAGCAGTAACACAGGTGGGAATCAGCCCCAGCATTTT; CDR3aa: CASSNTGGNQPQHF
abundance: NA; j_gene: TRBJ1-6; len: 18; v_gene: TRBV19; d_gene: TRBD1; CDR3nt: TGTGCCAGTAGTCGGACCGGGACAGATAGCTCCTATAATTCACCCCTCCACTTT; CDR3aa: CASSRTGTDSSYNSPLHF
abundance: once; j_gene: TRBJ1-5; len: 13; v_gene: TRBV7-2; d_gene: TRBD1; CDR3nt: TGTGCCAGCAGCTTCGGGACAGATCAGCCCCAGCATTTT; CDR3aa: CASSFGTDQPQHF
abundance: NA; j_gene: TRBJ2-1; len: 15; v_gene: TRBV6-5; d_gene: NA; CDR3nt: TGTGCCAGCAGTTACGACCAGCGGATGTACAATGAGCAGTTCTTC; CDR3aa: CASSYDQRMYNEQFF
abundance: NA; j_gene: TRBJ1-1; len: 11; v_gene: TRBV29-1; d_gene: NA; CDR3nt: TGCAGCGTTGAAGATTCTCGGGAAGCTTTCTTT; CDR3aa: CSVEDSREAFF
abundance: NA; j_gene: TRBJ2-5; len: 16; v_gene: TRBV29-1; d_gene: TRBD2; CDR3nt: TGCAGCGTTGAAGAGGCACTAGCGGGAGACCAAGAGACCCAGTACTTC; CDR3aa: CSVEEALAGDQETQYF
abundance: once; j_gene: TRBJ1-2; len: 15; v_gene: TRBV6-5; d_gene: NA; CDR3nt: TGTGCCAGCAAAAACAGCAACCAAGCTAACTATGGCTACACCTTC; CDR3aa: CASKNSNQANYGYTF
abundance: NA; j_gene: TRBJ1-6; len: 15; v_gene: TRBV28; d_gene: TRBD1; CDR3nt: TGTGCCAGCAGAGGACAGGGGGAAGGGAATTCACCCCTCCACTTT; CDR3aa: CASRGQGEGNSPLHF
abundance: NA; j_gene: TRBJ2-7; len: 14; v_gene: TRBV27; d_gene: TRBD1; CDR3nt: TGTGCCAGCAGTTATGTAAGGGGGCTGGCCGAGCAGTACTTC; CDR3aa: CASSYVRGLAEQYF
abundance: NA; j_gene: TRBJ1-4; len: 14; v_gene: TRBV11-2; d_gene: NA; CDR3nt: TGTGCCAGCAGTCCCGCGGGGGGTTTTGAAAAACTGTTTTTT; CDR3aa: CASSPAGGFEKLFF
abundance: few; j_gene: TRBJ2-3; len: 15; v_gene: TRBV5-1; d_gene: TRBD2; CDR3nt: TGCGCCAGCAGCTTCCTAGCGGGAGCTGTAGATACGCAGTATTTT; CDR3aa: CASSFLAGAVDTQYF
abundance: NA; j_gene: TRBJ2-1; len: 17; v_gene: TRBV14; d_gene: TRBD2; CDR3nt: TGTGCCAGCAGCCAAGGTCGATCGAGCGGGGGGTTCAATGAGCAGTTCTTC; CDR3aa: CASSQGRSSGGFNEQFF
abundance: NA; j_gene: TRBJ2-1; len: 18; v_gene: TRBV23-1; d_gene: NA; CDR3nt: TGCGCCAGCAGTCAGGTGGGCGGGCGGGGCCCTTCCTACAATGAGCAGTTCTTC; CDR3aa: CASSQVGGRGPSYNEQFF
abundance: NA; j_gene: TRBJ2-5; len: 15; v_gene: TRBV30; d_gene: NA; CDR3nt: TGTGCCTGGAGTGCCCTCGACAGAGTCCAAGAGACCCAGTACTTC; CDR3aa: CAWSALDRVQETQYF
abundance: NA; j_gene: TRBJ2-5; len: 13; v_gene: TRBV9; d_gene: NA; CDR3nt: TGTGCCAGCAGCGGTAGAGGGAAAGAGACCCAGTACTTC; CDR3aa: CASSGRGKETQYF
abundance: NA; j_gene: TRBJ2-5; len: 13; v_gene: TRBV3-1/TRBV3-2; d_gene: NA; CDR3nt: TGTGCCAGCAGCTGGGCGGGGAGGGAGACCCAGTACTTC; CDR3aa: CASSWAGRETQYF
abundance: NA; j_gene: TRBJ1-4; len: 14; v_gene: TRBV7-9; d_gene: NA; CDR3nt: TGTGCCAGCACCCGAGCGGCAACTAATGAAAAACTGTTTTTT; CDR3aa: CASTRAATNEKLFF
abundance: NA; j_gene: TRBJ1-1; len: 13; v_gene: TRBV28; d_gene: NA; CDR3nt: TGTGCCAGCAGGGAGGTTATGAACACTGAAGCTTTCTTT; CDR3aa: CASREVMNTEAFF
abundance: NA; j_gene: TRBJ1-5; len: 16; v_gene: TRBV7-2; d_gene: NA; CDR3nt: TGTGCCAGCAGCTTACAGGGAAGTAGTAGCAATCAGCCCCAGCATTTT; CDR3aa: CASSLQGSSSNQPQHF
abundance: NA; j_gene: TRBJ2-1; len: 18; v_gene: TRBV3-1/TRBV3-2; d_gene: TRBD2; CDR3nt: TGTGCCAGCAGCCAAGATCAGGGACTAGCGGGAGTAATTAATGAGCAGTTCTTC; CDR3aa: CASSQDQGLAGVINEQFF
abundance: NA; j_gene: TRBJ1-2; len: 14; v_gene: TRBV29-1; d_gene: TRBD1; CDR3nt: TGCAGCGTTGAAGCGAGGGACAGAATATATGGCTACACCTTC; CDR3aa: CSVEARDRIYGYTF
abundance: NA; j_gene: TRBJ2-5; len: 13; v_gene: TRBV5-1; d_gene: NA; CDR3nt: TGCGCCAGCAGCTGGGAAACAGGGCAGACCCAGTACTTC; CDR3aa: CASSWETGQTQYF
abundance: NA; j_gene: TRBJ2-6; len: 18; v_gene: TRBV7-9; d_gene: NA; CDR3nt: TGTGCCAGCAGCTCCAACGACCGGGGGGCGCCCGGGGCCAACGTCCTGACTTTC; CDR3aa: CASSSNDRGAPGANVLTF
abundance: once; j_gene: TRBJ2-5; len: 15; v_gene: TRBV18; d_gene: TRBD1; CDR3nt: TGTGCCAGCTCACCAGTACAGGGGCGCCAAGAGACCCAGTACTTC; CDR3aa: CASSPVQGRQETQYF
abundance: NA; j_gene: TRBJ1-6; len: 18; v_gene: TRBV4-1; d_gene: NA; CDR3nt: TGCGCCAGCAGCCAAGGAATACAGGGATTGTCCTATAATTCACCCCTCCACTTT; CDR3aa: CASSQGIQGLSYNSPLHF
abundance: NA; j_gene: TRBJ1-5; len: 16; v_gene: TRBV30; d_gene: NA; CDR3nt: TGTGCCTGGACCCAACTCATCACAGCCAAAAATCAGCCCCAGCATTTT; CDR3aa: CAWTQLITAKNQPQHF